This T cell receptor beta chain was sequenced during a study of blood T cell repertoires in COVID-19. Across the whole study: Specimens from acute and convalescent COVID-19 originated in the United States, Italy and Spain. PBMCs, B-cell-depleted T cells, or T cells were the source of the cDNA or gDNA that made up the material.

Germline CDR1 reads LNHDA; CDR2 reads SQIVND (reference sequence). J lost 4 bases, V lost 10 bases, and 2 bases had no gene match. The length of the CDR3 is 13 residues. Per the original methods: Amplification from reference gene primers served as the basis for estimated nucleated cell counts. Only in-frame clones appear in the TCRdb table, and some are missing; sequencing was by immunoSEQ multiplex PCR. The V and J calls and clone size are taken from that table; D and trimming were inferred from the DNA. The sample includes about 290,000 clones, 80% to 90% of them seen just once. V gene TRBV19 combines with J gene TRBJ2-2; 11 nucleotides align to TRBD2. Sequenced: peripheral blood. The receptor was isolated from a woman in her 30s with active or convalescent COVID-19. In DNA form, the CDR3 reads TGTGCCACCGGGACTAGCGGCACCGGGGAGCTGTTTTTT. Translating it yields CATGTSGTGELFF.